This entry describes one T cell receptor beta chain. Antigen specificity is unknown. The sample originates from a study of identical twins. TCRdb called the 5' RACE reads again in MiXCR, with one record for every CDR3 protein. The sample includes 700,000 or so distinct CDR3 sequences, 8% to 9% seen only once; the top ten take about 0.98%. This CDR3 comprises 14 residues. The V and J ends lost 6 bases and 0 bases respectively, with 10 bases between them. The germline V gene encodes CDR1 SEHNR and CDR2 FQNEAQ (reference sequence). Study conclusions and caveats: The degree of excess twin sharing was weaker in beta out-of-frame sequences.

This same sample was also taken into another study, of yellow fever vaccine responses in identical twins.

This chain links TRBV7-9 with TRBJ2-3; tentative D call: TRBD2 (5 bases). The source is a woman aged 18-35 years in good health. Sample: PBMCs. Here the CDR3 reads CASRAATSTDTQYF. The CDR3 DNA reads TGTGCCAGCAGAGCGGCCACTAGCACAGATACGCAGTATTTT.